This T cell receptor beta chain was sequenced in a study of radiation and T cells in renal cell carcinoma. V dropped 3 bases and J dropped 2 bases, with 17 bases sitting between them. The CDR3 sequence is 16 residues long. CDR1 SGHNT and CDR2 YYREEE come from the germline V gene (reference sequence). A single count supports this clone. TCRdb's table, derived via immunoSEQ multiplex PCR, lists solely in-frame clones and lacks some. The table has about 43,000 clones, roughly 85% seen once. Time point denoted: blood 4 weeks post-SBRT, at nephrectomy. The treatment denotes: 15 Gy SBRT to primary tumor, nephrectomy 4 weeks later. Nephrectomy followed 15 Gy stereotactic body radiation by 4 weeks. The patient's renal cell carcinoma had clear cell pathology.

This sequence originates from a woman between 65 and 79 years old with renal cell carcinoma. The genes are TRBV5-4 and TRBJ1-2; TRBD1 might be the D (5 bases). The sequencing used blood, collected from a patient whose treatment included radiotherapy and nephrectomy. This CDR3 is CASSSWDLLPNYGYTF. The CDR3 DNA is TGTGCCAGCAGCTCCTGGGACCTTCTTCCCAACTATGGCTACACCTTC. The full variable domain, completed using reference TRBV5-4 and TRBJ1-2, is ETGVTQSPTHLIKTRGQQVTLRCSSQSGHNTVSWYQQALGQGPQFIFQYYREEENGRGNFPPRFSGLQFPNYSSELNVNALELDDSALYLCASSSWDLLPNYGYTFGSGTRLTVV.